This entry lists 15 T cell receptor beta chains sequenced from one sample in a study of T-cell memory formation after mild COVID-19. One entry per CDR3 protein, called by TCRdb with MiXCR from the 5' RACE reads. The profile shows approximately 440,000 distinct CDR3 sequences, around 18% of them singletons. The specimen sequenced was PBMCs or a T cell subset sorted from them (not recorded which). These receptors all come from an adult woman who had mild COVID-19 (a few samples of this study predate the infection). Cell type and time point are not known.

The J gene is TRBJ2-1, the V gene TRBV20-1; 9 nucleotides align to TRBD2. Germline CDR1 is DFQATT and CDR2 is SNEGSKA (reference sequence). This CDR3 spans 15 amino acids. Germline trimming cut 6 bases from V and 2 bases from J; bases unmatched to any gene: 8. Here the CDR3 DNA reads TGCAGTGCAGGTGGCGGGAGGGGTCCCTACAATGAGCAGTTCTTC. Translated: CSAGGGRGPYNEQFF.

This clonotype showed up just a few times. Written as DNA, the CDR3 is TGTGCCAGCAGGATGGGGTCAGGGAGGGGTACAGATACGCAGTATTTT. Protein sequence: CASRMGSGRGTDTQYF. The chain combines TRBV12-3 or TRBV12-4 with TRBJ2-3; 7 nucleotides agree with TRBD2. This CDR3 is built from 16 residues. After removal of 6 bases from V and 3 bases from J, the junction contained 12 bases not matched to a gene.

This clonotype has at least ten counts. The gene calls are TRBV5-1 and TRBJ2-5, with D possibly being TRBD1 or TRBD2 (5 bases each). CDR3 size: 15 residues. Per germline, CDR1 SGHRS and CDR2 YFSETQ. The V end was cut by 0 bases, the J end by 4 bases, with 13 bases between. The DNA for the CDR3 is TGCGCCAGCAGCTTGGGTCCCGGGGCAGGAGAGACCCAGTACTTC. The encoded protein is CASSLGPGAGETQYF.

This clonotype was counted between two and nine times. V and J are TRBV13 and TRBJ1-2, with 9 bases identical to TRBD1. Germline V gives CDR1 PRHDT, CDR2 FYEKMQ (reference sequence). Trimming took 4 bases from V and 5 from J; bases not matched to a gene: 8. The CDR3 runs 15 residues. The CDR3 spells CASSSSQGAFYGYTF. CDR3 bases: TGTGCCAGCAGCTCCTCACAGGGGGCTTTTTATGGCTACACCTTC.

The table lists this clonotype with a few counts. This chain joins TRBV11-2 and TRBJ2-7; the D gene is possibly TRBD1 (6 bases). V was cut by 5 bases and J by 3 bases, with 11 bases left in between. Germline CDR1 and CDR2: SGHAT and FQNNGV. The CDR3 is made up of 13 amino acids. The chain's CDR3 is CASSRTDRYEQYF. CDR3 bases: TGTGCCAGCAGCAGGACAGACCGCTACGAGCAGTACTTC.

V usage is TRBV7-9 and J usage is TRBJ2-3, with D unclear. Germline CDR1 SEHNR, CDR2 FQNEAQ (reference sequence). The CDR3 runs to 13 residues. The V and J ends lost 5 bases and 2 bases respectively, with 8 bases between them. The CDR3 protein is CASSPRFTDTQYF. The DNA of the CDR3 is TGTGCCAGCAGCCCCCGGTTCACAGATACGCAGTATTTT.

The CDR3 is CAIKGLAAQETQYF. CDR3 DNA: TGTGCCATCAAAGGACTAGCGGCCCAAGAGACCCAGTACTTC. This chain uses TRBV10-3 with TRBJ2-5; 10 positions match TRBD2. Germline V gene data show CDR1 as ENHRY and CDR2 as SYGVKD. This CDR3 is 14 amino acids long. With 7 bases clipped from V and 1 base from J, the junction kept 3 bases outside the gene matches.

There are a few counts of this clonotype. The chain is built from TRBV6-2 or TRBV6-3 and TRBJ2-3; 8 bases align to TRBD1. V lost 4 bases and J lost 2; bases outside the gene matches: 5. There are 15 residues in the CDR3. From germline, CDR1 is MNHEY and CDR2 SVGEGT. CDR3 nucleotide sequence: TGTGCCAGCAGTTCGGGACAGGTAGACACAGATACGCAGTATTTT. Encoded protein: CASSSGQVDTDTQYF.

V and J are TRBV20-1 and TRBJ2-7, with TRBD1 identical over 8 bases. The germline gives CDR1 DFQATT, CDR2 SNEGSKA (reference sequence). The CDR3 covers 13 residues. The trim removed 3 bases at V and 6 bases at J, leaving 7 bases unmatched. The CDR3 DNA is TGCAGTGCTAGGAAGCCAGGGGGCGGCGAGCAGTACTTC. Its protein product is CSARKPGGGEQYF.

The J gene is TRBJ1-1, the V gene TRBV9, with D uncertain. From germline, CDR1 is SGDLS and CDR2 YYNGEE. The CDR3 spans 15 residues. Trimming cost V 3 bases and J 1 base, with 13 bases left between them. As DNA, the CDR3 is TGTGCCAGCAGCGCCGGAGGACTCAGGAACACTGAAGCTTTCTTT. Its translation is CASSAGGLRNTEAFF.

The gene calls are TRBV6-1 and TRBJ2-7; TRBD1 matches at 7 bases. Germline trimming cut 5 bases from V and 2 bases from J; bases unmatched to any gene: 6. Germline CDR1 and CDR2: MNHNS and SASEGT. This CDR3 is 14 amino acids long. The CDR3 is CASSKGQPPYEQYF. The CDR3 DNA is TGTGCCAGCAGTAAGGGACAGCCGCCCTACGAGCAGTACTTC.

This clonotype was seen at least ten times. The chain employs TRBV12-3 or TRBV12-4 and TRBJ2-1; D is possibly TRBD2 (6 bases). Trimming removed 7 bases from V and 7 bases from J, with 8 bases in between. The CDR3 is 11 residues long. The chain's CDR3 is CASTGGNEQFF. The CDR3 region has the DNA TGTGCCAGCACCGGGGGTAATGAGCAGTTCTTC.

The V call is TRBV7-3, the J call TRBJ2-7, with TRBD2 identical over 13 bases. CDR1 is SGHTA and CDR2 is FQGTGA in the germline V gene. The CDR3 extends over 16 amino acids. V trimming: 5 bases; J trimming: 3 bases; junction bases outside the gene matches: 7. CDR3 loop: CASSPTRTSGSYEQYF. CDR3 DNA: TGTGCCAGCAGCCCCACAAGGACTAGCGGGAGCTACGAGCAGTACTTC.

This clonotype has only a few counts. The rearrangement uses TRBV6-5 and TRBJ1-2; the D is unclear. CDR3 length equals 13 residues. The germline V gene has CDR1 MNHEY and CDR2 SVGAGI. V was pared by 3 bases and J by 6 bases, with 11 bases between. This CDR3 reads CASSYVPGNGYTF. CDR3 in DNA: TGTGCCAGCAGTTATGTCCCGGGGAATGGCTACACCTTC.

This clonotype was detected only a few times. The chain is built from TRBV9 and TRBJ1-1, with 7 bases matching TRBD1. Germline V lookup: CDR1 SGDLS, CDR2 YYNGEE. This CDR3 is built from 14 residues. V was clipped by 4 bases and J by 4 bases; unmatched bases: 7. CDR3 coding DNA: TGTGCCAGCAGCCCCACGACAGGGTTCACTGAAGCTTTCTTT. It translates to CASSPTTGFTEAFF. The complete variable domain, with remaining parts taken from reference TRBV9 and TRBJ1-1, reads DSGVTQTPKHLITATGQRVTLRCSPRSGDLSVYWYQQSLDQGLQFLIQYYNGEERAKGNILERFSAQQFPDLHSELNLSSLELGDSALYFCASSPTTGFTEAFFGQGTRLTVV.